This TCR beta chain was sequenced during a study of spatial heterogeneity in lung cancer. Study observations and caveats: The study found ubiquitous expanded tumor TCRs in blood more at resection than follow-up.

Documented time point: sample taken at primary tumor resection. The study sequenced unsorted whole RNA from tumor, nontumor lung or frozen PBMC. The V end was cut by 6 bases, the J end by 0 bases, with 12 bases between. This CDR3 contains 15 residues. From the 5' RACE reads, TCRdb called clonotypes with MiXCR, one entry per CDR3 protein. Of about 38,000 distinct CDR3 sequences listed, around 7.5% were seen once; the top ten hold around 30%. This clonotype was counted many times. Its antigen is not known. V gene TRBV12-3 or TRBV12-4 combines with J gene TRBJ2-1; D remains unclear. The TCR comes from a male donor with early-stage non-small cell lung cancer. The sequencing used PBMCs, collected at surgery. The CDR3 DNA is TGTGCCAGCAGCCCCTCCGTTCCCTCCTACAATGAGCAGTTCTTC. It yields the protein CASSPSVPSYNEQFF.